The following is a TCR beta chain sequence with its context. Its antigen is not known. The method was immunoSEQ multiplex PCR; TCRdb's version includes in-frame clones alone and lacks a portion of them. This sample has about 97,000 clones; roughly 79% occur once, and the top ten carry around 2.8%. This sample is part of a study of radiotherapy plus CTLA-4 blockade in lung cancer. Study-wide context: Objective responses arose in roughly 17% of patients, and 31% experienced disease control. Study-wide results and caveats: TCR clones originating in tumors grew in number in blood after radiotherapy plus ipilimumab.

Germline V gene data show CDR1 as KGHSH and CDR2 as LQKENI. The CDR3 consists of 18 residues. V gave up 2 bases and J gave up 0 bases; unmatched junction bases: 9. Material: peripheral blood, obtained from a patient treated with radiotherapy plus ipilimumab. The V and J genes are TRBV18 and TRBJ2-4, with 8 nucleotides matching TRBD2. This sequence was found in a human donor with non-small cell lung cancer who had a partial response to radiotherapy plus ipilimumab. Some clones in this sample may be carry-over from other donors' samples. CDR3 region: CASSPLGGLAGAKNIQYF. The DNA of the CDR3 is TGTGCCAGCTCACCATTGGGTGGGCTAGCGGGAGCCAAAAACATTCAGTACTTC.